One sample yielded the 26 T cell receptor beta chains listed below, sequenced in a study of CD8 T cells in Susac syndrome. An amount of RNA that ranged from roughly 0.45 to 1 ug was reverse transcribed with random hexamers. One entry per CDR3 protein, called by TCRdb with MiXCR from the immunoSEQ multiplex PCR reads. Of about 80,000 distinct CDR3 sequences listed, around 94% are singletons. Sequencing input: CD8+ T cells from PBMCs. These receptor sequences come from a human donor with Susac syndrome.

CDR3 in DNA: TGCGCCAGCAGCCAAGACAGGATAGTTACTGAGCAGTTCTTC. Translation gives CASSQDRIVTEQFF. The chain joins TRBV4-3 to TRBJ2-1, with unresolved D. V was clipped by 0 bases and J by 9 bases, with 12 bases between them. From germline, CDR1 is LGHNA and CDR2 YSLEER. The CDR3 has 14 residues.

The rearrangement uses TRBV4-1 and TRBJ2-1; a weak D match, TRBD2 (5 bases). Trimming left V 6 bases short and J 4 bases short, with 16 bases between. The CDR3 sequence is 15 residues long. From germline, CDR1 is MGHRA and CDR2 YSYEKL. CDR3 nucleotides: TGCGCCAGCAGACAGACCCGAAGAGGGTACAATGAGCAGTTCTTC. Its translation is CASRQTRRGYNEQFF.

The gene calls are TRBV27 and TRBJ1-3; TRBD1 agrees at 8 bases. In germline, CDR1 is MNHEY, CDR2 SMNVEV (reference sequence). Trimming took 2 bases from V and 2 from J; bases not matched to a gene: 2. The CDR3 extends over 15 amino acids. In nucleotides, the CDR3 is TGTGCCAGCAGTTTACAGGGGGCCACTGGAAACACCATATATTTT. It yields the protein CASSLQGATGNTIYF.

The chain employs TRBV7-9 and TRBJ1-2; D may be TRBD1 (5 bases). The CDR3 is 14 residues long. Trimming cost V 5 bases and J 8 bases, with 18 bases left between them. From germline, CDR1 is SEHNR and CDR2 FQNEAQ (reference sequence). This CDR3 reads CASSLAVGTGGYTF. The CDR3 nucleotides read TGTGCCAGCAGCCTCGCCGTGGGGACGGGCGGCTACACCTTC.

This clonotype came up once. The V and J genes are TRBV7-2 and TRBJ2-7; D remains ambiguous. The length of the CDR3 is 17 residues. CDR1 SGHTA and CDR2 FQGNSA come from the germline V gene. Trimming stripped 1 base from V and 6 bases from J, with 22 bases between. CDR3 sequence reads: CASSLDYFGVEAIEQYF. CDR3 nucleotides: TGTGCCAGCAGCTTAGACTATTTTGGGGTGGAAGCAATCGAGCAGTACTTC.

The chain carries TRBV7-9 and TRBJ2-5, with D tentatively TRBD1 (5 bases). The CDR3 sequence is 14 residues long. V lost 1 base and J 1 base, leaving 7 bases between the germline ends. Germline values: CDR1 SEHNR, CDR2 FQNEAQ (reference sequence). The CDR3 is CASSLVDSQETQYF. The CDR3 coding sequence is TGTGCCAGCAGCTTAGTAGACAGCCAAGAGACCCAGTACTTC.

The chain is built from TRBV6-2 or TRBV6-3 and TRBJ1-2; D is unresolved. The germline V gene has CDR1 MNHEY and CDR2 SVGEGT. Trimming left V 2 bases short and J 3 bases short, with 16 bases between. This CDR3 has 16 residues. CDR3 DNA: TGTGCCAGCAGTTACACGAGCGGGCAGCAAGACTATGGCTACACCTTC. Encoded protein: CASSYTSGQQDYGYTF.

This rearrangement joins TRBV27 to TRBJ2-1, with TRBD2 matching 10 bases. V shed 5 bases and J 8 bases; nucleotides not matched to a gene: 6. This CDR3 spans 14 amino acids. In germline, CDR1 is MNHEY, CDR2 SMNVEV (reference sequence). The CDR3 nucleotides read TGTGCCAGCAGTACCCAGCGGGAGGGCCATGAGCAGTTCTTC. Protein: CASSTQREGHEQFF.

CDR3 residues: CASSLANLISYEQYF. CDR3 sequence (DNA): TGCGCCAGCAGCTTGGCCAATCTGATCTCCTACGAGCAGTACTTC. V and J are TRBV5-1 and TRBJ2-7; unclear D gene. CDR3 length equals 15 residues. Germline V gene data show CDR1 as SGHRS and CDR2 as YFSETQ. V gave up 0 bases and J gave up 0 bases, with 10 bases separating them.

The genes are TRBV6-1 and TRBJ2-2; TRBD1 matches at 7 bases. With V trimmed by 5 bases and J by 4 bases, 7 bases remained unmatched. The CDR3 has 15 residues. The germline gives CDR1 MNHNS, CDR2 SASEGT. CDR3 sequence: CASSSTGVRTGELFF. The CDR3, as DNA: TGTGCCAGCAGTTCTACAGGGGTCCGCACCGGGGAGCTGTTTTTT.

This clonotype was seen just once. This chain joins TRBV30 and TRBJ2-1; TRBD2 matches 10 bases. V lost 2 bases to trimming and J lost 2 bases; unmatched junction nucleotides: 3. Germline CDR1 and CDR2: GTSNPN and SVGIG (reference sequence). The length of the CDR3 is 15 residues. CDR3: CAWSLAGGAYNEQFF. The CDR3 DNA sequence: TGTGCCTGGAGTTTAGCGGGAGGTGCCTACAATGAGCAGTTCTTC.

The chain has TRBV20-1 and TRBJ2-7; D may match TRBD1 or TRBD2 (5 bases each). Between the trimmed V and J ends, which lost 7 bases and 1 base, there was a span of 14 bases. The germline CDR1 and CDR2 sequences are DFQATT and SNEGSKA (reference sequence). The CDR3 is 13 residues long. CDR3 nucleotides: TGCAGTGTCGAGACGGGACGGTCCTACGAGCAGTACTTC. As protein: CSVETGRSYEQYF.

This chain uses TRBV27 with TRBJ2-1; no firm D call. Germline CDR1 is MNHEY and CDR2 is SMNVEV (reference sequence). Trimming left V 0 bases short and J 0 bases short, with 12 bases between. This CDR3 has 17 amino acids. Written as DNA, the CDR3 is TGTGCCAGCAGTTTATCGAGCACAGCAAGCTCCTACAATGAGCAGTTCTTC. It yields the protein CASSLSSTASSYNEQFF.

This clonotype was detected once. The genes are TRBV4-2 and TRBJ2-2; D uncertain. V gave up 4 bases and J gave up 0 bases, with 12 bases separating them. The CDR3 consists of 16 residues. The germline V gene has CDR1 LGHNA and CDR2 YNFKEQ. CDR3 residues: CASSLSRAANTGELFF. CDR3 nucleotide sequence: TGTGCCAGCAGCCTCAGCCGGGCGGCGAACACCGGGGAGCTGTTTTTT.

This sequence joins TRBV5-6 and TRBJ2-5, with a possible D match to TRBD2 (6 bases). There are 13 residues in the CDR3. Trimming removed 4 bases from V and 2 bases from J, with 9 bases in between. The germline gives CDR1 SGHDT, CDR2 YYEEEE. The CDR3 region is CASSRDLQETQYF. The CDR3 bases are TGTGCCAGCAGCCGGGACTTGCAAGAGACCCAGTACTTC.

The chain uses TRBV7-8 and TRBJ2-5, with D tentatively TRBD1 or TRBD2 (5 bases each). Germline CDR1 and CDR2: SGHVS and FQNEAQ. The CDR3 is 14 residues long. Trimming removed 2 bases at V and 1 base at J, with 8 bases between. Written as DNA, the CDR3 is TGTGCCAGCAGCTTAAGGGACGGCCAAGAGACCCAGTACTTC. This gives the protein CASSLRDGQETQYF.

The chain combines TRBV27 with TRBJ2-1; D is ambiguous. Trimming removed 4 bases from V and 12 bases from J, with 10 bases in between. From germline, CDR1 is MNHEY and CDR2 SMNVEV (reference sequence). CDR3 length: 11 amino acids. Here the CDR3 reads CASSSLVGQFF. The CDR3 DNA sequence: TGTGCCAGCAGTTCTTTAGTAGGGCAGTTCTTC.

The rearrangement joins TRBV19 to TRBJ2-1, with 7 bases matching TRBD1. Germline assignment: CDR1 LNHDA and CDR2 SQIVND (reference sequence). This CDR3 is built from 15 residues. V shed 7 bases, J shed 2 bases, and the junction held 8 bases outside the gene matches. CDR3 loop: CASTMGDSPYNEQFF. The CDR3, as DNA: TGTGCCAGTACCATGGGGGACAGCCCCTACAATGAGCAGTTCTTC.

The J gene is TRBJ2-1, the V gene TRBV19, with a tentative D call TRBD1 (6 bases). The V end was cut by 2 bases, the J end by 2 bases, with 10 bases between. The CDR3 length is 15 residues. Germline assignment: CDR1 LNHDA and CDR2 SQIVND (reference sequence). The CDR3 coding sequence is TGTGCCAGTAGTATACGTCCAGGGGCCTACAATGAGCAGTTCTTC. Protein: CASSIRPGAYNEQFF.

The chain carries TRBV5-1 and TRBJ2-1; 9 bases map to TRBD1. V lost 4 bases and J lost 7; bases outside the gene matches: 12. The CDR3 has 16 amino acids. Germline V gene lookup returns CDR1 SGHRS and CDR2 YFSETQ. The CDR3 region is CASSTRQGGFQNEQFF. CDR3 DNA: TGCGCCAGCAGCACCAGACAGGGGGGGTTTCAAAATGAGCAGTTCTTC.

The rearrangement uses TRBV4-1 and TRBJ2-5; 7 bases are shared with TRBD1. The germline V gene has CDR1 MGHRA and CDR2 YSYEKL. V lost 4 bases, J lost 2 bases, and 7 bases stayed unmatched. CDR3 length: 15 residues. CDR3 loop: CASSLPGTAQETQYF. The CDR3 coding sequence is TGCGCCAGCAGCCTCCCCGGGACAGCTCAAGAGACCCAGTACTTC.

The chain carries TRBV5-1 and TRBJ2-2; 12 bases align to TRBD2. The V gene end was trimmed by 0 bases and the J gene end by 4 bases; junction bases not matched to a gene: 4. Germline V CDR1 and CDR2: SGHRS, YFSETQ. The CDR3 runs to 17 residues. CDR3 in amino acids: CASSLGLAGGPTGELFF. The CDR3, as DNA: TGCGCCAGCAGCTTGGGCCTAGCGGGAGGGCCCACCGGGGAGCTGTTTTTT. Looking up the rest from reference TRBV5-1 and TRBJ2-2 gives the full variable domain: KAGVTQTPRYLIKTRGQQVTLSCSPISGHRSVSWYQQTPGQGLQFLFEYFSETQRNKGNFPGRFSGRQFSNSRSEMNVSTLELGDSALYLCASSLGLAGGPTGELFFGEGSRLTVL.

V and J are TRBV4-3 and TRBJ2-7; TRBD1 matches at 10 bases. The CDR3 is 15 residues long. The germline V gene encodes CDR1 LGHNA and CDR2 YSLEER. Losses at the gene ends were 1 base for V and 2 bases for J; bases not matched to a gene: 2. The CDR3 DNA is TGCGCCAGCAGCCAAGTGACAGGGGGCACCTACGAGCAGTACTTC. This sequence encodes CASSQVTGGTYEQYF.

CDR3 in amino acids: CASSLDRANTGELFF. The CDR3, as DNA: TGTGCCAGCAGCCTTGACAGGGCCAACACCGGGGAGCTGTTTTTT. The rearrangement links TRBV3-1 to TRBJ2-2, with 7 bases aligning to TRBD1. The V and J ends lost 4 bases and 2 bases, in that order; junction bases with no gene match: 4. Looked up from germline, CDR1 is LGHDT and CDR2 is YNNKEL (reference sequence). This CDR3 has 15 amino acids.

The chain couples TRBV6-5 to TRBJ2-3; TRBD2 matches at 11 bases. Looked up from germline, CDR1 is MNHEY and CDR2 is SVGAGI. V lost 0 bases to trimming and J lost 1 base; unmatched junction nucleotides: 6. The CDR3 has 18 amino acids. CDR3 in DNA: TGTGCCAGCAGTTACTCCCCCCCACTAGCGGGAGGCACAGATACGCAGTATTTT. Protein: CASSYSPPLAGGTDTQYF.

This clonotype was seen once. V gene TRBV7-9 combines with J gene TRBJ1-2; tentatively, D is TRBD1 (6 bases). The CDR3 loop spans 12 amino acids. Germline CDR1 is SEHNR and CDR2 is FQNEAQ (reference sequence). V was clipped by 1 base and J by 10 bases, with 10 bases between them. For the CDR3, the DNA is TGTGCCAGCAGCTTAGGAACAGGGACCTACACCTTC. This sequence encodes CASSLGTGTYTF.